This T cell receptor beta chain was recorded in a study of regulatory T cells in long-lasting Graves disease. Time point noted: newly diagnosed GD, antithyroid drugs for less than 3 months. With RNA extracted from PBMCs as input, the TCR library was made. iRepertoire HTBI primers and Arm-PCR of CDR3 regions built TCR beta libraries. TCRdb redid the calling of the multiplex PCR reads with MiXCR, one entry per CDR3 protein. The sample shows hundreds of thousands of distinct CDR3 sequences, about 16% of them seen only once. The V gene lost 4 bases and the J gene lost 2 bases, with 11 bases spanning the gap. Germline assignment: CDR1 SGHRS and CDR2 YFSETQ. The CDR3 length is 14 residues. This clonotype was picked up many times. These data were also reused for a study on T cells in Graves' hyperthyroidism and ophthalmopathy.

Sequences were derived from peripheral blood mononuclear cells (PBMCs), sampled at new diagnosis, from a patient treated with antithyroid drugs. The TCR was taken from a woman aged 35-65 years with Graves disease. The chain couples TRBV5-1 to TRBJ2-3, with D possibly TRBD1 on 6 matching bases. The CDR3 spells CASSPGDPTDTQYF. The CDR3 DNA sequence: TGCGCCAGCAGCCCAGGGGACCCCACAGATACGCAGTATTTT.